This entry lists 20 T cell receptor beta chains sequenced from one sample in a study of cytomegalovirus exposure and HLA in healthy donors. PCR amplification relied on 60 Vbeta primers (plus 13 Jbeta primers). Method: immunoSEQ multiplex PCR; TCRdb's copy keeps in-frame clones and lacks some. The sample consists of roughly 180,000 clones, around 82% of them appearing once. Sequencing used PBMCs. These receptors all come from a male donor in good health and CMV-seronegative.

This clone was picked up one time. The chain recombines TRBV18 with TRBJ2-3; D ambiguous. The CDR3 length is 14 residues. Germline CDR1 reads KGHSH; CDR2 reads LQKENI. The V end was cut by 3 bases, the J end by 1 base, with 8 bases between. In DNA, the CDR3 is TGTGCCAGCTCACCCGATCCGGGCACAGATACGCAGTATTTT. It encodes CASSPDPGTDTQYF. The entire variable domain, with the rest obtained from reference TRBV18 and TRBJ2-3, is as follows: NAGVMQNPRHLVRRRGQEARLRCSPMKGHSHVYWYRQLPEEGLKFMVYLQKENIIDESGMPKERFSAEFPKEGPSILRIQQVVRGDSAAYFCASSPDPGTDTQYFGPGTRLTVL.

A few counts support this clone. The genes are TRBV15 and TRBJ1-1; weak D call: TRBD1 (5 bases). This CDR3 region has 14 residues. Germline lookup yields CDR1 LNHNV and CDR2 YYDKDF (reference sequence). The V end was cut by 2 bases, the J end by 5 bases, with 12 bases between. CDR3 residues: CATSRRRQLTEAFF. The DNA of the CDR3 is TGTGCCACCAGCAGACGAAGACAGTTAACTGAAGCTTTCTTT. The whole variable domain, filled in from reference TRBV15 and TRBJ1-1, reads DAMVIQNPRYQVTQFGKPVTLSCSQTLNHNVMYWYQQKSSQAPKLLFHYYDKDFNNEADTPDNFQSRRPNTSFCFLDIRSPGLGDTAMYLCATSRRRQLTEAFFGQGTRLTVV.

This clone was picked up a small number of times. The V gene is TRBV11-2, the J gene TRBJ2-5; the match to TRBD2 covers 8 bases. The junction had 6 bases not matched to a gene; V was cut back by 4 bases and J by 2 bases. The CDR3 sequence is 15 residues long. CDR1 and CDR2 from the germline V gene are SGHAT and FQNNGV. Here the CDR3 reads CASSSLAGRQETQYF. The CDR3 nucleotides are TGTGCCAGCAGCTCCCTAGCGGGTCGGCAAGAGACCCAGTACTTC.

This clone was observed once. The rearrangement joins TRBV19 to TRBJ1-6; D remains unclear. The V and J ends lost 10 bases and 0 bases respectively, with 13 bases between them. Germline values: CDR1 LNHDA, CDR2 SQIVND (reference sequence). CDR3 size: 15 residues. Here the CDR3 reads CATEPGSSYNSPLHF. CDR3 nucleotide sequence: TGTGCCACCGAGCCGGGGAGCTCCTATAATTCACCCCTCCACTTT.

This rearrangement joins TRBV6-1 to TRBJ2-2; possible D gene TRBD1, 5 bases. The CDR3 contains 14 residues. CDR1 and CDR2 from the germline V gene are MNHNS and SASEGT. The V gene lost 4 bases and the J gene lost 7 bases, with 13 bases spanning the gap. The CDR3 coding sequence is TGTGCCAGCAGTGCGATGCAGGGTGGCGGGGAGCTGTTTTTT. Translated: CASSAMQGGGELFF.

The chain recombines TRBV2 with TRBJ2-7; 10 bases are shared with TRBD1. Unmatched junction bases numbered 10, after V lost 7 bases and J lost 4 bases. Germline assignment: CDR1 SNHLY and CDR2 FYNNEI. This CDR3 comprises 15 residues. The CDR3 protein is CASNPSRDRGYEQYF. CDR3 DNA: TGTGCCAGCAATCCCAGTAGGGACAGGGGTTACGAGCAGTACTTC. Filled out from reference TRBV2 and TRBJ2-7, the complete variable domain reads EPEVTQTPSHQVTQMGQEVILRCVPISNHLYFYWYRQILGQKVEFLVSFYNNEISEKSEIFDDQFSVERPDGSNFTLKIRSTKLEDSAMYFCASNPSRDRGYEQYFGPGTRLTVT.

Here the CDR3 reads CASSCNKGSNQPQHF. CDR3 DNA sequence: TGTGCCAGCAGCTGCAATAAGGGGAGCAATCAGCCCCAGCATTTT. This chain links TRBV11-3 with TRBJ1-5, with D tentatively TRBD1 (5 bases). The ends were cut back, 4 bases at V and 1 base at J, with 11 bases in the middle. This CDR3 comprises 15 residues. The germline gives CDR1 SGHNT, CDR2 YENEEA.

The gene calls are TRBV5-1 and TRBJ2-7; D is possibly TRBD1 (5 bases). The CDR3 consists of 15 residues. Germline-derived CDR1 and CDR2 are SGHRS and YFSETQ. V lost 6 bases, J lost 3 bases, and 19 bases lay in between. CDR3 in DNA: TGCGCCAGCAATCCTGGACAAGTTGGGAACTACGAGCAGTACTTC. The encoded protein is CASNPGQVGNYEQYF.

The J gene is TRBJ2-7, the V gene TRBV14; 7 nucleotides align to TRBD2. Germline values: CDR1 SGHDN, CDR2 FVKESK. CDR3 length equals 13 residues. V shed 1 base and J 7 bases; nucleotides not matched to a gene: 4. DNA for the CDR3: TGTGCCAGCAGCCAAGCCGCCGGGGGGGAGCAGTACTTC. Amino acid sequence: CASSQAAGGEQYF.

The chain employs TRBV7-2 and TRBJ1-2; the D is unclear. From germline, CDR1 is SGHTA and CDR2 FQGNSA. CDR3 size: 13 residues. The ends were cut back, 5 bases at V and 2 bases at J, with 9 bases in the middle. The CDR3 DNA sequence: TGTGCCAGCAGCCAAGACAAGAACTATGGCTACACCTTC. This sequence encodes CASSQDKNYGYTF.

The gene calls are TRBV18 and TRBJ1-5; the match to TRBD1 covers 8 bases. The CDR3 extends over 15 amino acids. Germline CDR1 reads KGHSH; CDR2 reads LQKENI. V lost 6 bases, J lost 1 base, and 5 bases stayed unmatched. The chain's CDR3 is CASSPRTGSNQPQHF. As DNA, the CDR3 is TGTGCCAGCTCTCCCCGGACAGGGAGCAATCAGCCCCAGCATTTT.

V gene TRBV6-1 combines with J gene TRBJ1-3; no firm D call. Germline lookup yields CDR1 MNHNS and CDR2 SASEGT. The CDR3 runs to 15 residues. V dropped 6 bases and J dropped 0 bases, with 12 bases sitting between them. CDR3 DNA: TGTGCCAGCAGCGACTACCGAAACTCTGGAAACACCATATATTTT. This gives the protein CASSDYRNSGNTIYF.

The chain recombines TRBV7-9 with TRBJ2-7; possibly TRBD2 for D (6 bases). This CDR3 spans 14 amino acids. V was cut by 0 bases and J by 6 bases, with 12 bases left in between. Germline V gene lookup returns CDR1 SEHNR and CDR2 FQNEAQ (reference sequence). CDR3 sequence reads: CASSLARTTREQYF. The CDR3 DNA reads TGTGCCAGCAGCTTAGCTCGGACTACCCGCGAGCAGTACTTC.

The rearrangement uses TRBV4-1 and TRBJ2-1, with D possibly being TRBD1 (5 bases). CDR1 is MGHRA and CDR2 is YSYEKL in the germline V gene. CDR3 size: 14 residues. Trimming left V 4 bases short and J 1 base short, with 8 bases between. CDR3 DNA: TGCGCCAGCAGCCCTAGACAGTCCTACAATGAGCAGTTCTTC. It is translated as CASSPRQSYNEQFF.

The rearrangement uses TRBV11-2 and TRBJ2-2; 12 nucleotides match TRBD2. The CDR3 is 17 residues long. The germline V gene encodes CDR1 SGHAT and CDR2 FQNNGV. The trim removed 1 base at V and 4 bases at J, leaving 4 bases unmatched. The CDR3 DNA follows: TGTGCCAGCAGCTTAGTTACTAGCGGGGGGCCCACCGGGGAGCTGTTTTTT. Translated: CASSLVTSGGPTGELFF.

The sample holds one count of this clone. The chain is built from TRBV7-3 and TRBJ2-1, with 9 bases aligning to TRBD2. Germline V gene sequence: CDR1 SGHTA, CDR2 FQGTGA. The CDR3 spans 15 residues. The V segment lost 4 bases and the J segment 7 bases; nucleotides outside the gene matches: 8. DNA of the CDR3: TGTGCCAGCAGCTCTCTAGGACTAGCGATTAATGAGCAGTTCTTC. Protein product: CASSSLGLAINEQFF.

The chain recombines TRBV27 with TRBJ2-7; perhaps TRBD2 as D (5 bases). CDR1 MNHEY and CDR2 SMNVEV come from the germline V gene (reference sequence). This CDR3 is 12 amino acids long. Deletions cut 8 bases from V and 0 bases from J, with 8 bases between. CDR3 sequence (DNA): TGTGCCAGCGGCGACTACTCCTACGAGCAGTACTTC. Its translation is CASGDYSYEQYF.

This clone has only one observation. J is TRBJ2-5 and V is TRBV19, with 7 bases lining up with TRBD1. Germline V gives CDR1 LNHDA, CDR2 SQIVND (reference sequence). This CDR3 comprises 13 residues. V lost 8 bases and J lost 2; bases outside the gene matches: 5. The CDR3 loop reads CASHRGPQETQYF. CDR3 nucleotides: TGTGCCAGTCACAGGGGACCACAAGAGACCCAGTACTTC.

The chain's CDR3 is CASSSTLAGEYTDTQYF. The CDR3, as DNA: TGCGCCAGCAGCTCGACGCTAGCGGGAGAATACACAGATACGCAGTATTTT. The chain is built from TRBV5-1 and TRBJ2-3; 10 bases agree with TRBD2. Trimming took 3 bases from V and 2 from J; bases not matched to a gene: 9. The CDR3 contains 17 residues. Germline assignment: CDR1 SGHRS and CDR2 YFSETQ.

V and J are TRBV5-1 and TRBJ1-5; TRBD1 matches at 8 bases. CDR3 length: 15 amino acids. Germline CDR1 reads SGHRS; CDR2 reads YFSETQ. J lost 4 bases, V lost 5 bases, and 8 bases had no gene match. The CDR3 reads CASSSGQGLNQPQHF. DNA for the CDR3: TGCGCCAGCAGTTCCGGACAGGGACTGAATCAGCCCCAGCATTTT.